Listed below are T cell receptor beta chains from one sample, sequenced in a study of cytomegalovirus exposure and HLA in healthy donors. Assay used: immunoSEQ multiplex PCR; TCRdb lists only in-frame clones, some missing. The repertoire includes about 130,000 clones, over 70% of them detected once, and 2% to 2.5% sits in the top ten. The specimen sequenced was PBMCs. The receptors stem from a man aged 30 to 39 in good health and CMV-seronegative. CDR3s include the opening cysteine and the closing phenylalanine or tryptophan. A D gene is named only where the DNA matches it firmly. Some rows have no size entry. The others give once, few or many, or a class for an expanded clone.

>TRBV20-1|-|TRBJ1-1|-
CSARGNTEAFF
TGCAGTGCTCGGGGGAACACTGAAGCTTTCTTT
>TRBV29-1|-|TRBJ2-5|-
CSVEVGAQETQYF
TGCAGCGTTGAAGTAGGGGCCCAAGAGACCCAGTACTTC
>TRBV18|-|TRBJ2-1|TRBD2
CASSPQNPHSGSSYNEQFF
TGTGCCAGCTCCCCCCAAAACCCACATAGCGGGAGCTCCTACAATGAGCAGTTCTTC
>TRBV27|-|TRBJ2-6|-
CASSPGLTLSGANVLTF
TGTGCCAGCAGCCCAGGTCTAACCCTTTCTGGGGCCAACGTCCTGACTTTC
>TRBV19|-|TRBJ2-5|-
CASSIERETQYF
TGTGCCAGTAGTATAGAGAGGGAGACCCAGTACTTC
>TRBV19|-|TRBJ1-3|TRBD1
CASTPPGTGRSSTIYF
TGTGCCAGTACCCCTCCCGGGACAGGGAGGAGTAGCACCATATATTTT
>TRBV5-1|-|TRBJ2-5|TRBD2
CASTSSGSGETQYF
TGCGCCAGCACCTCGAGCGGGAGCGGAGAGACCCAGTACTTC
>TRBV11-3|-|TRBJ2-7|-
CASSLDPSAAATEQYF
TGTGCCAGCAGCTTAGATCCCTCAGCGGCGGCCACCGAGCAGTACTTC
>TRBV2|-|TRBJ2-2|TRBD1
CASWDRGSGELFF
TGTGCCAGCTGGGACAGGGGATCCGGGGAGCTGTTTTTT
>TRBV6-5|-|TRBJ1-6|-
CASSYSSPVLNSPLHF
TGTGCCAGCAGTTACTCGTCCCCGGTACTAAATTCACCCCTCCACTTT
>TRBV5-1|-|TRBJ2-1|TRBD2
CASSLLTSGRFHNEQFF
TGCGCCAGCAGCTTGCTAACTAGCGGGAGATTTCACAATGAGCAGTTCTTC
>TRBV7-9|-|TRBJ2-5|TRBD2
CASSSKREGLETQYF
TGTGCCAGCAGTTCTAAGCGGGAGGGCCTCGAGACCCAGTACTTC
>TRBV29-1|-|TRBJ2-3|-
CSVLGGHLSTDTQYF
TGCAGCGTCCTCGGGGGGCACTTAAGCACAGATACGCAGTATTTT
>TRBV29-1|-|TRBJ1-6|-
CSASGGQNSPLHF
TGCAGCGCAAGTGGCGGCCAAAATTCACCCCTCCACTTT
>TRBV7-2|-|TRBJ2-1|TRBD2
CASSLGLADNEQFF
TGTGCCAGCAGCTTAGGACTAGCGGACAATGAGCAGTTCTTC
>TRBV27|-|TRBJ1-4|-
CASSEGHLSGTNEKLFF
TGTGCCAGCAGTGAAGGACACTTATCGGGAACTAATGAAAAACTGTTTTTT
>TRBV11-3|-|TRBJ2-3|TRBD2
CASSLGPLAGGSLYF
TGTGCCAGCAGCTTAGGGCCACTAGCGGGGGGCAGTCTGTATTTT
>TRBV30|-|TRBJ1-5|-
CAWSWRSNQPQHF
TGTGCCTGGAGTTGGCGGAGCAATCAGCCCCAGCATTTT
>TRBV18|few|TRBJ1-1|-
CASSTGRDTEAFF
TGTGCCAGCTCTACAGGCAGGGACACTGAAGCTTTCTTT
>TRBV5-1|-|TRBJ2-5|TRBD2
CASRSGEVKETQYF
TGCGCCAGCAGAAGCGGGGAGGTAAAAGAGACCCAGTACTTC
>TRBV6-6|-|TRBJ1-5|-
CASSKQGTQPQHF
TGCGCCAGCAGTAAACAGGGTACGCAGCCCCAGCATTTT
>TRBV7-2|-|TRBJ1-5|TRBD1
CASSFTGGGQPQHF
TGTGCCAGCAGCTTTACAGGGGGGGGTCAGCCCCAGCATTTT
>TRBV19|few|TRBJ1-1|-
CASTHEWGHTEAFF
TGTGCCAGTACCCATGAATGGGGGCACACTGAAGCTTTCTTT
>TRBV29-1|few|TRBJ1-2|-
CSVEETVPRGYTF
TGCAGCGTTGAGGAGACAGTCCCTCGGGGCTACACCTTC
>TRBV9|-|TRBJ2-2|TRBD2
CASSGILAGGSGELFF
TGTGCCAGCAGCGGTATACTAGCGGGAGGATCCGGGGAGCTGTTTTTT
>TRBV6-1|-|TRBJ1-1|TRBD1
CASSEPGQGNTEAFF
TGTGCCAGCAGTGAACCAGGACAGGGGAACACTGAAGCTTTCTTT
>TRBV9|-|TRBJ2-3|-
CASSVALFTDTQYF
TGTGCCAGCAGCGTAGCTTTGTTCACAGATACGCAGTATTTT
>TRBV18|-|TRBJ1-2|TRBD1
CASSLGQGDYGYTF
TGTGCCAGCTCACTAGGACAGGGCGACTATGGCTACACCTTC
>TRBV6-1|once|TRBJ2-3|-
CASRLATDTQYF
TGTGCCAGCAGATTGGCCACAGATACGCAGTATTTT
>TRBV7-2|-|TRBJ2-5|-
CASSLARGRETQYF
TGTGCCAGCAGCTTAGCGCGGGGGCGGGAGACCCAGTACTTC
>TRBV4-1|many|TRBJ2-2|-
CASSHGANTGELFF
TGCGCCAGCAGCCATGGAGCGAACACCGGGGAGCTGTTTTTT
>TRBV29-1|-|TRBJ1-5|-
CSVEDGDIRTQHF
TGCAGCGTTGAAGACGGGGATATCAGGACCCAGCATTTT
>TRBV28|-|TRBJ2-7|TRBD2
CASSLGGGTSYEQYF
TGTGCCAGCAGTTTAGGCGGGGGAACTTCCTACGAGCAGTACTTC
>TRBV2|few|TRBJ1-4|TRBD1
CASSYGGQGGEKLFF
TGTGCCAGCAGTTACGGGGGACAGGGCGGTGAAAAACTGTTTTTT
>TRBV10-3|-|TRBJ1-2|TRBD1
CAIRAGGDYGYTF
TGTGCCATCAGGGCAGGGGGCGATTATGGCTACACCTTC
>TRBV5-1|few|TRBJ1-1|TRBD1
CASEVGQGNTEAFF
TGCGCCAGCGAGGTGGGACAGGGGAACACTGAAGCTTTCTTT
>TRBV2|-|TRBJ2-1|TRBD1
CASEGGDRGINEQFF
TGTGCCAGTGAAGGTGGGGACAGGGGAATCAATGAGCAGTTCTTC